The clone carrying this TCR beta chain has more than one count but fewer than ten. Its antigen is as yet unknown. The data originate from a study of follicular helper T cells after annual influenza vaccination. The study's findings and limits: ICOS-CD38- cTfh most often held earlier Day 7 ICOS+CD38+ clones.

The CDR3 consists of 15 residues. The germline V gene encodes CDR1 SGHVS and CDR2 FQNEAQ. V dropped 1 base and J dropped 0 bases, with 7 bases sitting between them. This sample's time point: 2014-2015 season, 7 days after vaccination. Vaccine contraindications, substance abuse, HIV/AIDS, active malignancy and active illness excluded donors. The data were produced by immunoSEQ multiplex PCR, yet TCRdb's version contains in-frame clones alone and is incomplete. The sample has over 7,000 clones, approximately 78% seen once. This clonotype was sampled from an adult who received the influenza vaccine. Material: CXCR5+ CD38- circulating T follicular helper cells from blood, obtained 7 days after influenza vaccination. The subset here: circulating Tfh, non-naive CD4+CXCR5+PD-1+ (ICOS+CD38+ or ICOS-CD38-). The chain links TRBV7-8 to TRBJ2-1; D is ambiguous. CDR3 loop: CASSLGGTSYNEQFF. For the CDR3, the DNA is TGTGCCAGCAGCTTAGGCGGAACCTCCTACAATGAGCAGTTCTTC.